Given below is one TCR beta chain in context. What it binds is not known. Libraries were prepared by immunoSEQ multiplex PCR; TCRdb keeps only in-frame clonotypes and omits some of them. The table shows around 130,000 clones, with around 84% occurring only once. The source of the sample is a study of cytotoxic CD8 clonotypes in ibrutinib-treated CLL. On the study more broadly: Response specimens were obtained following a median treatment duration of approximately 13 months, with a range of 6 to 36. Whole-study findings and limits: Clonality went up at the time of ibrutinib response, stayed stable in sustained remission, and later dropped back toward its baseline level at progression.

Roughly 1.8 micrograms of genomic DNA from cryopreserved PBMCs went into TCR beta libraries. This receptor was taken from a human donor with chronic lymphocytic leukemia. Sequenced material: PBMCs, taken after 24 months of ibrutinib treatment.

CDR3 amino acids: CASFSRGVYEQYF. CDR3 DNA sequence: TGTGCCTCATTCTCGAGGGGGGTATACGAGCAGTACTTC. The chain couples TRBV5-6 to TRBJ2-7; D may match TRBD1 or TRBD2 (6 bases each). Germline loops: CDR1 SGHDT, CDR2 YYEEEE. V was trimmed by 10 bases and J by 4 bases, leaving 18 bases between them. This CDR3 is 13 amino acids long.